The next 24 T cell receptor beta chains were all read from a single sample in a study of persistence of HIV-infected CD4 T cells. Lysates of CMV-infected fibroblasts at 8 to 10 ug/mL stimulated these cells. CD40L-negative CD69-negative CD45RO-high memory CD4+ T cells were sorted as populations depleted of antigen-responding cells. Their recognized antigens are unknown. The immunoSEQ assay was version 4, run in survey mode. The data were produced by immunoSEQ multiplex PCR, yet TCRdb's version contains in-frame clones alone and is incomplete. Of roughly 41,000 clones listed, 80% are singletons. The sample was CD4+ T cells sorted from PBMCs after approximately 19-hour stimulation, taken from a patient who received antiretroviral therapy. The receptor set was obtained from an adult man with HIV who was CMV-seropositive.

CDR3 loop: CATEGHHTGELFF. The CDR3 bases are TGTGCCACCGAGGGACACCACACCGGGGAGCTGTTTTTT. The rearrangement joins TRBV6-5 to TRBJ2-2; possible D gene TRBD1, 6 bases. Germline CDR1 reads MNHEY; CDR2 reads SVGAGI. Trimming stripped 10 bases from V and 3 bases from J, with 12 bases between. The length of the CDR3 is 13 residues.

This clone was picked up a small number of times. This chain connects TRBV7-8 to TRBJ1-3; D is uncertain. Germline assignment: CDR1 SGHVS and CDR2 FQNEAQ. V shed 5 bases and J shed 3 bases, with 26 bases lying between them. The CDR3 has 19 residues. The DNA for the CDR3 is TGTGCCAGCAGCGGACGGCCAGACATGATTGGTCGTGGTGGAAACACCATATATTTT. Encoded protein: CASSGRPDMIGRGGNTIYF.

J is TRBJ1-1 and V is TRBV7-9; D is unresolved. In germline, CDR1 is SEHNR, CDR2 FQNEAQ (reference sequence). V was clipped by 1 base and J by 6 bases, with 6 bases between them. The CDR3 runs to 12 residues. The CDR3 coding sequence is TGTGCCAGCAGCTTAGATAGCCCTGAAGCTTTCTTT. It yields the protein CASSLDSPEAFF. The whole variable domain, remainder taken from reference TRBV7-9 and TRBJ1-1, is DTGVSQNPRHKITKRGQNVTFRCDPISEHNRLYWYRQTLGQGPEFLTYFQNEAQLEKSRLLSDRFSAERPKGSFSTLEIQRTEQGDSAMYLCASSLDSPEAFFGQGTRLTVV.

The CDR3 here is CATSGQTDTQYF. The CDR3 nucleotides are TGTGCCACCAGTGGGCAGACAGATACGCAGTATTTT. The rearrangement uses TRBV24-1 and TRBJ2-3, with D hard to call. The CDR3 runs to 12 residues. Germline CDR1 KGHDR, CDR2 SFDVKD. Trimming took 5 bases from V and 3 from J, leaving 5 bases between them.

This sequence joins TRBV19 and TRBJ1-5, with D possibly matching TRBD1 (6 bases). Per germline, CDR1 LNHDA and CDR2 SQIVND (reference sequence). CDR3 length: 13 residues. V was cut by 6 bases and J by 1 base, with 7 bases left in between. CDR3 nucleotides: TGTGCCAGTAGCGGACAGAGCAATCAGCCCCAGCATTTT. This translates into CASSGQSNQPQHF.

The genes are TRBV24-1 and TRBJ2-3; 9 bases align to TRBD2. CDR1 is KGHDR, CDR2 SFDVKD, per germline. The V and J ends lost 9 bases and 2 bases, in that order; junction bases with no gene match: 8. This CDR3 spans 15 amino acids. CDR3 sequence reads: CATQPSGGITDTQYF. Here the CDR3 DNA reads TGTGCCACCCAGCCCAGCGGGGGGATCACAGATACGCAGTATTTT.

This clone has only one observation. The chain recombines TRBV7-6 with TRBJ2-1, with D unresolved. Germline lookup yields CDR1 SGHVS and CDR2 FNYEAQ. Trimming pared 1 base from V and 7 bases from J, leaving 17 bases between. The CDR3 extends over 16 amino acids. The CDR3 sequence: CASSLEAPSMGNEQFF. CDR3 coding DNA: TGTGCCAGCAGCTTAGAGGCCCCCTCAATGGGGAATGAGCAGTTCTTC.

The chain recombines TRBV6-6 with TRBJ2-4; D assignment may be TRBD1 or TRBD2 (5 bases each). The V end was cut by 6 bases, the J end by 6 bases, with 18 bases between. Germline CDR1 is MNHNY and CDR2 is SVGAGI (reference sequence). The CDR3 loop spans 15 amino acids. Written as DNA, the CDR3 is TGTGCCAGCAGCCACGGATCTCGGGGACCAAACATTCAGTACTTC. It encodes CASSHGSRGPNIQYF.

This clone was seen a handful of times. The chain has TRBV4-1 and TRBJ1-2; 7 nucleotides align to TRBD1. The CDR3 covers 14 residues. Germline values: CDR1 MGHRA, CDR2 YSYEKL. V shed 0 bases, J shed 4 bases, and the junction held 2 bases outside the gene matches. For the CDR3, the DNA is TGCGCCAGCAGCCAAGATGGGGACAGCTATGGCTACACCTTC. This sequence encodes CASSQDGDSYGYTF.

The V call is TRBV9, the J call TRBJ2-2; possible D gene TRBD2, 5 bases. This CDR3 is built from 16 residues. V gave up 0 bases and J gave up 4 bases, with 13 bases separating them. CDR1 and CDR2 from the germline V gene are SGDLS and YYNGEE. The DNA for the CDR3 is TGTGCCAGCAGCGTAGTTGAGGGTCGGGGCACCGGGGAGCTGTTTTTT. Translation: CASSVVEGRGTGELFF. The entire variable domain, with the rest obtained from reference TRBV9 and TRBJ2-2, is as follows: DSGVTQTPKHLITATGQRVTLRCSPRSGDLSVYWYQQSLDQGLQFLIQYYNGEERAKGNILERFSAQQFPDLHSELNLSSLELGDSALYFCASSVVEGRGTGELFFGEGSRLTVL.

The chain uses TRBV3-1 (or the pseudogene TRBV3-2) and TRBJ2-7, with D unclear. This CDR3 is 11 amino acids long. Deletions cut 1 base from V and 6 bases from J, with 4 bases between. Germline V gene sequence: CDR1 LGHDT, CDR2 YNNKEL (reference sequence). The CDR3 DNA reads as TGTGCCAGCAGCCAAGGAATCGAGCAGTACTTC. Its translation: CASSQGIEQYF.

The rearrangement joins TRBV7-9 to TRBJ1-2; 9 bases are a match to TRBD1. This CDR3 has 13 residues. V trimming: 5 bases; J trimming: 2 bases; junction bases outside the gene matches: 0. Germline assignment: CDR1 SEHNR and CDR2 FQNEAQ (reference sequence). The CDR3 DNA sequence: TGTGCCAGCAGCGGACAGGGGAACTATGGCTACACCTTC. Its translation: CASSGQGNYGYTF.

This rearrangement joins TRBV5-1 to TRBJ1-2; possible D gene TRBD1, 5 bases. The CDR3 runs 14 residues. CDR1 and CDR2 (germline): SGHRS, YFSETQ. V was pared by 0 bases and J by 4 bases, with 10 bases between. CDR3 coding DNA: TGCGCCAGCAGCTTGGCCGACAGATCCTATGGCTACACCTTC. This codes for CASSLADRSYGYTF. Together with reference TRBV5-1 and TRBJ1-2, the CDR3 gives the full variable domain: KAGVTQTPRYLIKTRGQQVTLSCSPISGHRSVSWYQQTPGQGLQFLFEYFSETQRNKGNFPGRFSGRQFSNSRSEMNVSTLELGDSALYLCASSLADRSYGYTFGSGTRLTVV.

The V gene is TRBV5-1, the J gene TRBJ2-1; 10 nucleotides agree with TRBD2. Germline CDR1 SGHRS, CDR2 YFSETQ. With 0 bases clipped from V and 4 bases from J, the junction kept 7 bases outside the gene matches. The CDR3 is made up of 17 amino acids. CDR3 sequence reads: CASSLDQRGGRYNEQFF. The CDR3 nucleotides read TGCGCCAGCAGCTTGGATCAGCGGGGGGGCAGGTACAATGAGCAGTTCTTC.

DNA of the CDR3: TGTGCCAGCAGCCTAGCGGGGGGCACAGGGACGCAGTATTTT. Its translation: CASSLAGGTGTQYF. The chain joins TRBV28 to TRBJ2-3, with 11 bases aligning to TRBD2. CDR1 MDHEN and CDR2 SYDVKM come from the germline V gene. V gave up 6 bases and J gave up 9 bases; unmatched junction bases: 8. CDR3 size: 14 residues. The full variable domain, in which reference TRBV28 and TRBJ2-3 provide the parts outside the CDR3, is DVKVTQSSRYLVKRTGEKVFLECVQDMDHENMFWYRQDPGLGLRLIYFSYDVKMKEKGDIPEGYSVSREKKERFSLILESASTNQTSMYLCASSLAGGTGTQYFGPGTRLTVL.

The gene calls are TRBV24-1 and TRBJ1-5; no clear D gene. This CDR3 has 13 residues. V shed 6 bases and J shed 3 bases, with 8 bases lying between them. The germline V gene has CDR1 KGHDR and CDR2 SFDVKD. The DNA of the CDR3 is TGTGCCACCAGTCAGACGGTCAATCAGCCCCAGCATTTT. It yields the protein CATSQTVNQPQHF.

The chain combines TRBV5-1 with TRBJ2-1, with D perhaps matching TRBD1 or TRBD2 (7 bases each). V was cut by 4 bases and J by 3 bases, with 23 bases left in between. Germline assignment: CDR1 SGHRS and CDR2 YFSETQ. The CDR3 is made up of 18 amino acids. CDR3 region: CASSPRGGGSSNYNEQFF. The CDR3, as DNA: TGCGCCAGCAGCCCGAGGGGAGGGGGCAGTTCGAACTACAATGAGCAGTTCTTC.

The chain has TRBV7-2 and TRBJ1-4; 12 positions agree with TRBD1. With 1 base clipped from V and 4 bases from J, the junction kept 4 bases outside the gene matches. CDR3 length equals 17 residues. CDR1 and CDR2 from the germline V gene are SGHTA and FQGNSA. The CDR3 DNA is TGTGCCAGCAGCTTAGGAGGGACAGGGGGCTTTAATGAAAAACTGTTTTTT. The encoded protein is CASSLGGTGGFNEKLFF.

The gene calls are TRBV6-5 and TRBJ2-3; TRBD1 might be the D (6 bases). Looked up from germline, CDR1 is MNHEY and CDR2 is SVGAGI. Between the trimmed V and J ends, which lost 0 bases and 3 bases, there was a span of 7 bases. The CDR3 covers 14 residues. The CDR3: CASSYSGGTDTQYF. The CDR3 nucleotides read TGTGCCAGCAGTTACTCAGGGGGTACAGATACGCAGTATTTT.

In its sample, this clone was seen a few times. This rearrangement joins TRBV9 to TRBJ1-2, with a possible D match to TRBD1 (5 bases). The germline V gene has CDR1 SGDLS and CDR2 YYNGEE. The CDR3 runs 13 residues. V lost 0 bases and J 8 bases, leaving 11 bases between the germline ends. Here the CDR3 DNA reads TGTGCCAGCAGCGTAGGGGGCGTAGGGGGCTACACCTTC. Amino acid sequence: CASSVGGVGGYTF.

This chain uses TRBV3-1 (or the pseudogene TRBV3-2) with TRBJ2-3; 7 nucleotides line up with TRBD1. Germline V lookup: CDR1 LGHDT, CDR2 YNNKEL (reference sequence). This CDR3 contains 15 residues. With V trimmed by 4 bases and J by 1 base, 5 bases remained unmatched. DNA of the CDR3: TGTGCCAGCAGCCCAATTGGACAGGGCACAGATACGCAGTATTTT. It is translated as CASSPIGQGTDTQYF.

This clone appeared a single time. The V gene is TRBV19, the J gene TRBJ2-3; 8 bases align to TRBD1. With V trimmed by 10 bases and J by 5 bases, 11 bases remained unmatched. This CDR3 contains 14 residues. Germline V gives CDR1 LNHDA, CDR2 SQIVND (reference sequence). The CDR3 protein is CATSGGRTLDTQYF. CDR3 DNA sequence: TGTGCCACCTCAGGGGGCAGAACTTTAGATACGCAGTATTTT.

V usage is TRBV12-3 or TRBV12-4 and J usage is TRBJ1-1; D might be TRBD1 (5 bases). The CDR3 totals 12 residues. The V and J ends lost 6 bases and 4 bases respectively, with 9 bases between them. As DNA, the CDR3 is TGTGCCAGCAGGAGGGGCGCCACTGAAGCTTTCTTT. It is translated as CASRRGATEAFF.

This clone is a singleton in its sample. CDR3 residues: CASRPGNSYEQYF. CDR3 DNA sequence: TGTGCCAGCAGGCCTGGGAATTCCTACGAGCAGTACTTC. The genes are TRBV5-6 and TRBJ2-7; D is ambiguous. The CDR3 consists of 13 residues. The ends were cut back, 5 bases at V and 1 base at J, with 10 bases in the middle. Germline CDR1 reads SGHDT; CDR2 reads YYEEEE.